The source of this TCR beta chain is a study of OX40 agonist ivuxolimab in advanced cancers. Broadly, across the study: Ivuxolimab was an agonistic, fully human IgG2 monoclonal antibody directed against OX40 (CD134), a costimulatory receptor. Intravenous ivuxolimab was administered to patients every 2 weeks at six dose levels: 0.01, 0.1, 0.3, 1.5, 3 and 10 mg/kg. Of the 50 or so patients in dose escalation, approximately 20 had hepatocellular carcinoma, approximately 15 had melanoma, 9 had renal cell carcinoma and 9 had head and neck cancer. In the dose-escalation cohort, approximately 82% of patients were male, and the mean age was around 65 years with a range of roughly 23 to 90. Prior anti-PD-1, anti-PD-L1 or anti-CTLA-4 therapy was permitted, and approximately 39% of dose-escalation patients had received checkpoint inhibitors. Partial responses occurred in three dose-escalation patients, of whom one had hepatocellular carcinoma and two had cutaneous melanoma. Peripheral TCRbeta sequencing aimed to test whether ivuxolimab altered TCR sequence diversity and caused clonal T-cell expansion. The monotherapy dose-escalation portion (N of about 50 patients) of the phase I ivuxolimab trial is reported in the paper.

In its sample, this clone was seen once. No cognate antigen has been identified for it. No base quality values were provided; no much bigger clone lies one nucleotide off. A distance of 9 bases separates the germline ends of V and J, which lose 3 bases and 4 bases respectively. The germline V gene encodes CDR1 LNHDA and CDR2 SQIVND (reference sequence). There are 13 amino acids in the CDR3, from cysteine to phenylalanine inclusive. CDR3 DNA only is kept here, 39 bases in frame from base 1. General findings and caveats noted by the study authors: Low levels of normalized T-cell clonal expansion were also seen in some patients who did not respond. In partial responders in the 0.1-3.0 mg/kg groups, normalized peripheral clonal expansion was found to be among the lowest, especially among CD8+ T cells. Antigen specificity was not determined for the clonally expanded peripheral T cells. After ivuxolimab, more expanded clones were found on average in CD8+ T cells than in CD4+ T cells. Clonal expansion of both CD4+ and CD8+ blood T cells was observed from baseline to week 6 at doses 0.1 to 3.0 mg/kg.

The trial excluded patients who had a history of autoimmune disease or who were on systemic immunosuppression. In every dose cohort, peripheral blood was drawn for TCR sequencing at baseline, cycle 4 day 1, and cycle 7 day 1. The samples were taken from a phase I, first-in-human, multicenter, open-label dose-escalation trial of ivuxolimab. The trial enrolled adults with locally advanced or metastatic head and neck squamous cell, hepatocellular, melanoma or renal cell carcinoma. Before TCR sequencing, CD4+ T cells and CD8+ T cells from peripheral blood were sorted into separate populations. Genomic DNA was isolated from the sorted cells so that the TCRbeta CDR3 region could be sequenced. The immunoSEQ Assay was used for sequencing of TCRbeta CDR3 regions. Here the immuneACCESS table is served through TCRdb, limited to in-frame sequences with V and J called. Missing clones are a known gap in these copies; in checked studies unresolved V genes cover under half, and the rest lacks a known reason. Recorded for this sample are some 72,000 clones; around nine tenths of them occurred a single time. The ten largest clones represent about 2.8% of the sample.

Recombination connected TRBV19 to TRBJ2-5, with the D segment identity uncertain. Here the sequenced sample was CD4+ or CD8+ T cells sorted from blood, taken in a trial of the OX40 agonist ivuxolimab. The TCR sequence derives from an adult with an advanced solid tumor such as melanoma, head and neck, liver or kidney cancer. The nucleotide sequence reads as follows: TGTGCCAGTAGTATTTCTGTTTTAGAGACCCAGTACTTC. It specifies CASSISVLETQYF.